A single sample gave rise to the 25 T cell receptor beta chains below, sequenced in a study of memory CD4+ T cells and cytomegalovirus serostatus. The sort gate was single viable CD3+CD4+CD8-CD45RO+ cells for memory CD4+ T cells. Clones were read by immunoSEQ multiplex PCR, and TCRdb kept only the in-frame ones, dropping some. The sample shows approximately 51,000 clones, roughly four fifths of them seen only once. Specimen: memory CD4+ T cells from blood. These TCRs come from an adult in good health and CMV-seropositive.

This rearrangement joins TRBV19 to TRBJ2-6, with TRBD1 identical over 8 bases. The CDR3 has 19 amino acids. CDR1 and CDR2 (germline): LNHDA, SQIVND (reference sequence). The junction had 16 bases not matched to a gene; V was cut back by 5 bases and J by 4 bases. In DNA, the CDR3 is TGTGCCAGTAGTTCCCGGCGGACAGGGATCCTCTTCGGGGCCAACGTCCTGACTTTC. Translating gives CASSSRRTGILFGANVLTF.

This chain joins TRBV4-1 and TRBJ2-5; 8 nucleotides agree with TRBD1. Germline CDR1 reads MGHRA; CDR2 reads YSYEKL. This CDR3 has 14 amino acids. J lost 5 bases, V lost 2 bases, and 4 bases had no gene match. CDR3 sequence: CASSQTRQGETQYF. The DNA for the CDR3 is TGCGCCAGCAGCCAAACCCGACAGGGGGAGACCCAGTACTTC.

The genes are TRBV6-4 and TRBJ2-3, with 7 nucleotides matching TRBD1. Trimming cost V 6 bases and J 1 base; bases outside gene matches: 7. Germline CDR1 is MRHNA and CDR2 is SNTAGT. The CDR3 totals 15 residues. The CDR3 protein is CASSAQGFGTDTQYF. The CDR3 bases are TGTGCCAGCAGCGCACAGGGGTTCGGCACAGATACGCAGTATTTT.

J is TRBJ2-3 and V is TRBV11-2; D not certain. In germline, CDR1 is SGHAT, CDR2 FQNNGV. The CDR3 covers 15 residues. Trimming cost V 8 bases and J 2 bases, with 17 bases left between them. CDR3 loop: CASGDSVGNTDTQYF. Here the CDR3 DNA reads TGTGCCAGCGGAGACTCCGTCGGAAACACAGATACGCAGTATTTT.

The chain employs TRBV7-8 and TRBJ1-2; D is ambiguous. V dropped 1 base and J dropped 4 bases, with 10 bases sitting between them. The V gene's germline CDR1 is SGHVS and CDR2 FQNEAQ. There are 14 residues in the CDR3. The DNA for the CDR3 is TGTGCCAGCAGCTTAGTACCAGACCGCTATGGCTACACCTTC. This sequence encodes CASSLVPDRYGYTF.

This chain joins TRBV19 and TRBJ2-5, with D possibly TRBD1 on 5 matching bases. V was trimmed by 3 bases and J by 3 bases, leaving 14 bases between them. Germline lookup yields CDR1 LNHDA and CDR2 SQIVND (reference sequence). The CDR3 is 15 residues long. The CDR3 DNA follows: TGTGCCAGTAGTATTTCAGGGAAGGATGAAGAGACCCAGTACTTC. Translated, it gives CASSISGKDEETQYF.

The rearrangement joins TRBV18 to TRBJ2-7, with 7 bases lining up with TRBD1. Germline V gene sequence: CDR1 KGHSH, CDR2 LQKENI. The CDR3 is 14 residues long. The ends lost 5 bases at V and 2 bases at J; junction bases unmatched: 6. The CDR3 loop reads CASSDRDSPYEQYF. The CDR3 DNA follows: TGTGCCAGCTCAGACCGGGACAGCCCCTACGAGCAGTACTTC.

V usage is TRBV4-2 and J usage is TRBJ1-5; TRBD1 agrees at 9 bases. This CDR3 has 17 residues. Trimming at V came to 1 base and at J to 3 bases, leaving 7 bases not matched to a gene. CDR1 is LGHNA, CDR2 YNFKEQ, per germline. For the CDR3, the DNA is TGTGCCAGCAGCCAAGGGGGGGGACAGGGCGTCAATCAGCCCCAGCATTTT. As protein: CASSQGGGQGVNQPQHF.

The genes are TRBV5-1 and TRBJ2-7; possibly TRBD1 or TRBD2 for D (5 bases each). The CDR3 runs 15 residues. Germline V lookup: CDR1 SGHRS, CDR2 YFSETQ. Trimming left V 0 bases short and J 1 base short, with 11 bases between. Here the CDR3 reads CASSLGGLGSYEQYF. CDR3 nucleotides: TGCGCCAGCAGCTTGGGGGGGTTAGGGTCCTACGAGCAGTACTTC.

V is TRBV5-1 and J is TRBJ1-5; D is unclear. The germline V gene has CDR1 SGHRS and CDR2 YFSETQ. V shed 4 bases and J shed 7 bases, with 18 bases lying between them. This CDR3 is built from 15 residues. The CDR3 bases are TGCGCCAGCAGCCCGAATTATGGGTCGGACCAGCCCCAGCATTTT. As protein: CASSPNYGSDQPQHF.

This clone has just a few counts. The same CDR3 also results from other DNA sequences found in this sample. V gene TRBV28 combines with J gene TRBJ2-5, with 9 bases matching TRBD2. From germline, CDR1 is MDHEN and CDR2 SYDVKM. The CDR3 loop spans 15 amino acids. Losses at the gene ends were 3 bases for V and 5 bases for J; bases not matched to a gene: 7. The CDR3 protein is CASSFQAGGGETQYF. DNA for the CDR3: TGTGCCAGCAGTTTCCAAGCGGGGGGTGGGGAGACCCAGTACTTC.

The rearrangement links TRBV5-1 to TRBJ2-1; D is ambiguous. The CDR3 has 14 residues. The germline V gene has CDR1 SGHRS and CDR2 YFSETQ. Trimming removed 0 bases from V and 5 bases from J, with 9 bases in between. The CDR3 sequence: CASSLDTTDNEQFF. The DNA for the CDR3 is TGCGCCAGCAGCTTGGATACGACTGACAATGAGCAGTTCTTC.

V gene TRBV19 combines with J gene TRBJ2-1; D perhaps matches TRBD2 (6 bases). Germline V gene lookup returns CDR1 LNHDA and CDR2 SQIVND (reference sequence). V gave up 3 bases and J gave up 5 bases, with 14 bases separating them. The CDR3 sequence is 15 residues long. The CDR3 sequence: CASSIGGTVDNEQFF. CDR3 coding DNA: TGTGCCAGTAGTATTGGGGGGACGGTTGACAATGAGCAGTTCTTC.

V usage is TRBV6-1 and J usage is TRBJ2-7, with D maybe TRBD1 (6 bases). Germline V gene data show CDR1 as MNHNS and CDR2 as SASEGT. The CDR3 consists of 16 residues. Between the trimmed V and J ends, which lost 2 bases and 1 base, there was a span of 15 bases. The CDR3 coding sequence is TGTGCCAGCAGTGAATTCTGGACAGCCGATTCCTACGAGCAGTACTTC. Residues: CASSEFWTADSYEQYF.

This chain joins TRBV19 and TRBJ2-3; D may be TRBD2 (6 bases). This CDR3 is built from 14 residues. Trimming left V 3 bases short and J 5 bases short, with 12 bases between. The germline V gene encodes CDR1 LNHDA and CDR2 SQIVND (reference sequence). The CDR3 DNA is TGTGCCAGTAGTATTTCCTCAGCGGGAGATACGCAGTATTTT. Translated, it gives CASSISSAGDTQYF.

This clone was seen a few times. The chain links TRBV20-1 to TRBJ1-5, with unresolved D. V lost 3 bases and J 4 bases, leaving 4 bases between the germline ends. Looked up from germline, CDR1 is DFQATT and CDR2 is SNEGSKA (reference sequence). The CDR3 runs to 11 residues. CDR3 sequence: CSASGNQPQHF. CDR3 DNA: TGCAGTGCTAGTGGGAATCAGCCCCAGCATTTT.

The CDR3 nucleotides are TGTGCCAGCAGGGACAGGGAGGAGGAGCTGTTTTTT. Residues: CASRDREEELFF. V and J are TRBV11-3 and TRBJ2-2; 8 nucleotides match TRBD1. V lost 6 bases, J lost 10 bases, and 4 bases stayed unmatched. The CDR3 is made up of 12 amino acids. In germline, CDR1 is SGHNT, CDR2 YENEEA.

The V gene is TRBV4-2, the J gene TRBJ2-7; D is perhaps TRBD1 (5 bases). V lost 3 bases, J lost 4 bases, and 13 bases lay in between. Germline V CDR1 and CDR2: LGHNA, YNFKEQ. The CDR3 contains 14 residues. The CDR3: CASSHRERVYEQYF. The CDR3 coding sequence is TGTGCCAGCAGCCACAGGGAAAGGGTTTACGAGCAGTACTTC.

The V gene is TRBV7-9, the J gene TRBJ2-5; 9 bases line up with TRBD2. Germline CDR1 is SEHNR and CDR2 is FQNEAQ (reference sequence). This CDR3 region has 17 residues. Trimming at V came to 1 base and at J to 2 bases, leaving 8 bases not matched to a gene. CDR3 in amino acids: CASSLGGLALGQETQYF. In DNA, the CDR3 is TGTGCCAGCAGCTTAGGGGGACTAGCACTAGGGCAAGAGACCCAGTACTTC.

The J gene is TRBJ1-6, the V gene TRBV21-1. TRBV21-1 is an annotated pseudogene. The CDR3 has 17 residues. CDR3 nucleotides: TGTGCCAGCAGCAAAGTGAGGCTTAGCTCCTATAATTCACCCCTCCACTTT. Amino acids: CASSKVRLSSYNSPLHF.

The V call is TRBV29-1, the J call TRBJ2-1; 7 nucleotides align to TRBD1. From germline, CDR1 is SQVTM and CDR2 ANQGSEA. The CDR3 is 14 residues long. J lost 4 bases, V lost 4 bases, and 7 bases had no gene match. In DNA, the CDR3 is TGCAGCGTTGTGCTCGAGGACAGGTACAATGAGCAGTTCTTC. Residues: CSVVLEDRYNEQFF.

The rearrangement joins TRBV18 to TRBJ2-2; D call uncertain. The CDR3 runs to 15 residues. The germline V gene encodes CDR1 KGHSH and CDR2 LQKENI. Trimming took off 2 bases at V and 1 base at J, with 8 bases between the two ends. CDR3 nucleotide sequence: TGTGCCAGCTCACCAAACAGTCTGAACACCGGGGAGCTGTTTTTT. This codes for CASSPNSLNTGELFF.

This clone showed up just once. The V gene is TRBV10-3, the J gene TRBJ1-2, with D possibly being TRBD1 (5 bases). Looked up from germline, CDR1 is ENHRY and CDR2 is SYGVKD. This CDR3 is built from 13 residues. Trimming cost V 5 bases and J 6 bases, with 13 bases left between them. CDR3 amino acids: CAISPRDRDGYTF. The CDR3, as DNA: TGTGCCATCAGTCCCAGGGATAGGGATGGCTACACCTTC.

The chain carries TRBV7-9 and TRBJ2-1, with D maybe TRBD1 (5 bases). The V end lost 5 bases, the J end lost 0 bases, and 14 bases lay between the germline ends. CDR3 length: 16 residues. Germline CDR1 reads SEHNR; CDR2 reads FQNEAQ (reference sequence). The DNA for the CDR3 is TGTGCCAGCAGCCCGAGACAGAGCCGCTCCTACAATGAGCAGTTCTTC. The encoded protein is CASSPRQSRSYNEQFF.

The rearrangement joins TRBV7-2 to TRBJ2-7; either TRBD1 or TRBD2 may fit D (6 bases each). V was trimmed by 2 bases and J by 7 bases, leaving 15 bases between them. CDR3 length equals 14 residues. Germline CDR1 reads SGHTA; CDR2 reads FQGNSA. CDR3 protein: CASSLRGAAGEQYF. As DNA, the CDR3 is TGTGCCAGCAGCTTAAGGGGGGCGGCGGGTGAGCAGTACTTC.